The entry below gives a single T cell receptor (beta chain) sequence along with its context. This clone was observed a few times. It has no known antigen specificity. The record has no base qualities; no much larger clone is one base away. TCRbeta CDR3 regions were amplified from genomic DNA by means of the immunoSEQ Assay, a bias-controlled multiplex PCR. In the authors' own workflow: Nucleated cell counts per sample were estimated from amplification of reference gene primers within the assay. To quantify the absolute abundance of each unique TCRbeta CDR3 rearrangement, sequence reads were collapsed and filtered. For each sample, productive Simpson clonality was calculated as the square root of Simpson's diversity index over productive rearrangements. Held by TCRdb, this immuneACCESS table contains in-frame sequences only and omits some clones. Under half of the omission traces to an unresolved V gene where checked; the cause of the rest is unknown. The DNA gave D and trimming, while V, J and clone size come from that table. The sample table contains around 250,000 clones; only one count was recorded for roughly 85% of them. The ten largest clones take up approximately 2% of the sample.

The sample originates from a study of blood T cell repertoires in COVID-19 (dated by TCRdb to about 2020). The study in broad terms: Samples from collaborators originated in the United States, Italy and Spain and spanned both the acute and convalescent phases of COVID-19. A freely available public database, intended as a resource for researchers studying the immune response to SARS-CoV-2, is where the repertoires were released. The prospective study material was composed of cDNA or gDNA derived from T cells, B-cell-depleted T cells, or PBMCs. The sample metadata nearly always contained a de-identified subject ID, COVID-19 status, age in years and sex. The dataset comprised deeply sampled blood TCRbeta repertoires from subjects exposed to, actively infected with, or recovered from COVID-19. Samples were obtained from the ongoing ImmuneRACE study (first 160 participants) and from roughly 1,300 subjects provided by 6 global collaborators. Where HLA class I and class II types were available, the types were taken from metadata supplied by the sample provider, not from assay-based typing. Here is what the overall study found, with its caveats: The quantity of clinical and demographic metadata differed by source and by participant and was supplied without curation.

Participants in the prospective study were enrolled through a virtual design, were aged roughly 18 to 90 years, and lived in fewer than 30 United States geographic areas. In the prospective study, cohorts were assigned on the basis of participant-reported clinical history obtained from a screening survey and a study questionnaire. Recovered participants in ImmuneRACE Cohort 3 were defined by two consecutive negative NP/OP PCR tests, clearance by a healthcare professional, or resolution of symptoms. Mobile phlebotomists in the prospective study collected whole blood, serum and a nasopharyngeal or oropharyngeal swab from every participant. Over an approximately 2-month period, participants in the prospective study had the option of providing additional blood draws and questionnaires. Blood samples from the prospective study were shipped frozen or at room temperature prior to DNA extraction. The V and J ends are trimmed by 6 bases and 4 bases, leaving 15 bases between them. Looking up the germline V gene (reference sequence) yields CDR1 LNHDA and CDR2 SQIVND. The CDR3 runs 15 residues from the cysteine to the phenylalanine. Of all the DNA, just the CDR3 is kept, 45 bases in frame from base 1.

The sequencing input was PBMCs or T cells enriched from blood (not recorded which). The TCR comes from a woman in her 50s who had recovered from COVID-19. The sequence is built from TRBV19 and TRBJ2-2; TRBD1 is possibly the D segment (6 matching bases). The DNA sequence is given as TGTGCCAGTAGGTTAGGGGACACCTTCACCGGGGAGCTGTTTTTT. Protein translation: CASRLGDTFTGELFF. Joined to the reference TRBV19 and TRBJ2-2 proteins, this CDR3 gives the full variable domain: DGGITQSPKYLFRKEGQNVTLSCEQNLNHDAMYWYRQDPGQGLRLIYYSQIVNDFQKGDIAEGYSVSREKKESFPLTVTSAQKNPTAFYLCASRLGDTFTGELFFGEGSRLTVL.